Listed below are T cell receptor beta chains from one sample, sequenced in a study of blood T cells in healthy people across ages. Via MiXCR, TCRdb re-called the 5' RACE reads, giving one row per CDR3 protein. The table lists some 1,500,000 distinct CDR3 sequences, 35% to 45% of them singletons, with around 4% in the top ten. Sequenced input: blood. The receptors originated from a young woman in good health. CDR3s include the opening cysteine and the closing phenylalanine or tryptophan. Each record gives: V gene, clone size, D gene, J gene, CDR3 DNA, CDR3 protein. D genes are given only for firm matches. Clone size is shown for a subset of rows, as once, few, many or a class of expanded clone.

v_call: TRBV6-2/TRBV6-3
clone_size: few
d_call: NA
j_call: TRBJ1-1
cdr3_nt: TGTGCCAGCAGTTCGACAGCAATGAACACTGAAGCTTTCTTT
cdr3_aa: CASSSTAMNTEAFF

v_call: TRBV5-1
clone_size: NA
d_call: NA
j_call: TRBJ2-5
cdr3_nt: TGCGCCAGCAACCGGGAAGAGACCCAGTACTTC
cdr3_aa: CASNREETQYF

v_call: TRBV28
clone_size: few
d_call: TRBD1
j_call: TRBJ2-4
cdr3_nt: TGTGCCAGCAGCTCCGGGACAGGGCACAGCAAAAACATTCAGTACTTC
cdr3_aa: CASSSGTGHSKNIQYF

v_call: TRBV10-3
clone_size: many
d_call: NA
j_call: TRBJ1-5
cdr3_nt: TGTGCCATCAGCCGGGACCTGGGCAATCAGCCCCAGCATTTT
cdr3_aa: CAISRDLGNQPQHF

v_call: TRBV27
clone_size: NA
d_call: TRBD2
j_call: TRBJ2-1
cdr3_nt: TGTGCCAGCAGTTTAGAAAAGCGGGGGGGTTACTCCTACGAGCAGTTCTTC
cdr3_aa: CASSLEKRGGYSYEQFF

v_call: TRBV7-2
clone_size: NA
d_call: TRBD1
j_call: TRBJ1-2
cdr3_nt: TGTGCCAGCAGCTCGGACAGGGGGGAAATCTATGGCTACACCTTC
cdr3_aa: CASSSDRGEIYGYTF

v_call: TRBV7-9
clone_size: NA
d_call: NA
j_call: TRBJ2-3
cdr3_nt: TGTGCCAGCAGCTTAGTTTTTAACACAGATACGCAGTATTTT
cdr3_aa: CASSLVFNTDTQYF

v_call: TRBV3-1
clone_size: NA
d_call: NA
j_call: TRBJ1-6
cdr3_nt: TGTGCCAGCAGCCGTCCTCTTGTAGGGATGGATTCACCCCTCCACTTT
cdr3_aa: CASSRPLVGMDSPLHF

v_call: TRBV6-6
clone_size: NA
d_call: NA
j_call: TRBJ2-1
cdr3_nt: TGTGCCAGCAGTTACTCGGGAGGGGGCTACAATGAGCAGTTCTTC
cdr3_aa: CASSYSGGGYNEQFF

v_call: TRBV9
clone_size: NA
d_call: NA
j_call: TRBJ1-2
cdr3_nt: TGTGCCAGCAGCGTAGCTAAGGAGGGGGTAGACGATGGCTACACCTTC
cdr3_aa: CASSVAKEGVDDGYTF

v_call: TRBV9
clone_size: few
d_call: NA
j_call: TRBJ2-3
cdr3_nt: TGTGCCAGCTCTAAATCCCCCCCAGATACGCAGTATTTT
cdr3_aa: CASSKSPPDTQYF

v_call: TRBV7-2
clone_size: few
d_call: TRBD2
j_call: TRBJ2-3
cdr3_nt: TGTGCCAGCAGCTTACCAGCGGGGGGATCAGATACGCAGTATTTT
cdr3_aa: CASSLPAGGSDTQYF

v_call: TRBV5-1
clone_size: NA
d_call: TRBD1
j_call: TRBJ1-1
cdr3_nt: TGCGCCAGCAGCGGGACAGGAAACACTAAAGCTTTCTTT
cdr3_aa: CASSGTGNTKAFF

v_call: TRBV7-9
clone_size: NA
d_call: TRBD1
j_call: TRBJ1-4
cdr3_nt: TGTGCCAGCAGCTTCCCAGTAGGACAGGGAGGGGAAAAACTGTTTTTT
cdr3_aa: CASSFPVGQGGEKLFF

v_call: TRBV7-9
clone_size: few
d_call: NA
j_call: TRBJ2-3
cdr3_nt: TGTGCCAGCAGCTTTCGCAACCTGTGGACAGATACGCAGTATTTT
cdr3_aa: CASSFRNLWTDTQYF

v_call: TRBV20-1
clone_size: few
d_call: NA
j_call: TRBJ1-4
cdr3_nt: TGCAGTGCTAGCGAACGGGGAACAACTAATGAAAAACTGTTTTTT
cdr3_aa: CSASERGTTNEKLFF

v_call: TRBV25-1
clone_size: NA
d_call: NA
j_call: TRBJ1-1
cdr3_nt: TGTGCCAGCAGTGAGTCCCTCCGGGGGAACACTGAAGCTTTCTTT
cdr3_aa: CASSESLRGNTEAFF

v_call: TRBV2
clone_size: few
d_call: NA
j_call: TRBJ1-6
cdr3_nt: TGTGCCAGCAGTGGCCCCAAGGGGCCGGCCTATAATTCACCCCTCCACTTT
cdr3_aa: CASSGPKGPAYNSPLHF

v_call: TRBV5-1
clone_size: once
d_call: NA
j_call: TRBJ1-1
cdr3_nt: TGCGCCAGCAGCTATTTCAACCCGGGAGGGAACACTGAAGCTTTCTTT
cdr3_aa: CASSYFNPGGNTEAFF

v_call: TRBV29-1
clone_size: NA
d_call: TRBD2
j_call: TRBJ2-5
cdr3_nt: TGCAGCGTTCTACTAGCGTACCAAGAGACCCAGTACTTC
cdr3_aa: CSVLLAYQETQYF

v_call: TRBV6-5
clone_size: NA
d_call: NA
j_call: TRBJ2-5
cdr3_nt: TGTGCCAGCAGCTACGGCCAGCCCCAAGAGACCCAGTACTTC
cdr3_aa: CASSYGQPQETQYF

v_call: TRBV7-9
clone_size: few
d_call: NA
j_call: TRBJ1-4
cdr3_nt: TGTGCCAGCAGCCCTCATACCGGTAATGAAAAACTGTTTTTT
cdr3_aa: CASSPHTGNEKLFF

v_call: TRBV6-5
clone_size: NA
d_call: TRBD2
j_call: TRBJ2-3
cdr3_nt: TGTGCCAGCAGTTACTCCCGGACTAGCGGGGGCGCGTCTACTAGCACAGATACGCAGTATTTT
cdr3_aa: CASSYSRTSGGASTSTDTQYF

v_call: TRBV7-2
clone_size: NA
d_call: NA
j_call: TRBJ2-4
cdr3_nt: TGTGCCAGCAGCTCCGGGACGGGCTTAAAGTACTTC
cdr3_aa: CASSSGTGLKYF

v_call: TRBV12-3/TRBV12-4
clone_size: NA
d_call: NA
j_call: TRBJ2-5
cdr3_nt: TGTGCCAGCAGTTTCCGGGACTCAGGGCGCGGGACCCAGTACTTC
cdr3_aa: CASSFRDSGRGTQYF

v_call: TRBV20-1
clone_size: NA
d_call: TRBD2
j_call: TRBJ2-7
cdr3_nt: TGCAGTGCTCACACTAGCGGCCCCTACGAGCAGTACTTC
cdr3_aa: CSAHTSGPYEQYF

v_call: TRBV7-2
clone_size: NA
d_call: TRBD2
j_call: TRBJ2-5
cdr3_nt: TGTGCCAGCAGCTTAAACGGGGGGGAGGAGACCCAGTACTTC
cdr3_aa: CASSLNGGEETQYF

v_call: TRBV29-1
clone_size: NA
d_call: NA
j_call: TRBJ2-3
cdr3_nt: TGCAGCGTTGACCCGGGGTCCACATATACGCAGTATTTT
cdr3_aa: CSVDPGSTYTQYF

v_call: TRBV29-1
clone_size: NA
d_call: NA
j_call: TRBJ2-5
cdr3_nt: TGCAGCGTTGAAGAGTTGGGGAAACGGGAGAGGGGCTACAATGAGCAGTACTTC
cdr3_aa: CSVEELGKRERGYNEQYF

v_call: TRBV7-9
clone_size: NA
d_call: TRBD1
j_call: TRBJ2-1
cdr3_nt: TGTGCCAGCAGCCAACAAGCCGGGACAGGGGGCGGCGAGCAGTTCTTC
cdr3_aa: CASSQQAGTGGGEQFF

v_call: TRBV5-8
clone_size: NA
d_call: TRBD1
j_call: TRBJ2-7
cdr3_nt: TGTGCCAGCAGCTTTACCCGGACAGGGCGCGAGCAGTACTTC
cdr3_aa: CASSFTRTGREQYF

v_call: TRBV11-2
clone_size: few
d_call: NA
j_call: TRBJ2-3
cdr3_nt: TGTGCCAGCAGCCACTCTCTGGGGCGACCCACAGATACGCAGTATTTT
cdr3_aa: CASSHSLGRPTDTQYF

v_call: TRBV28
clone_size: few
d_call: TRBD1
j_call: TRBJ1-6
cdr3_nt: TGTGCCAGCAGCTCTGGACAGGAAGCTATATCACCCCTCCACTTT
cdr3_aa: CASSSGQEAISPLHF

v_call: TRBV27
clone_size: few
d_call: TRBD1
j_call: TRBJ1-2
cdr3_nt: TGTGCCAGCAGTTGGGACAGGGGAAACGGCTACACCTTC
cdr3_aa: CASSWDRGNGYTF

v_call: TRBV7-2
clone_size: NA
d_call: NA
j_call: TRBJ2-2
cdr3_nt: TGTGCCAGCAGCCCCCTTGCTCCAATGTACACCGGGGAGCTGTTTTTT
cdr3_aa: CASSPLAPMYTGELFF

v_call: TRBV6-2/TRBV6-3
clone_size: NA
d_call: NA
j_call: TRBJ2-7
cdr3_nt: TGTGCCAGCAGTGTGTCGCCGAATTACGAGCAGTACTTC
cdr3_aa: CASSVSPNYEQYF

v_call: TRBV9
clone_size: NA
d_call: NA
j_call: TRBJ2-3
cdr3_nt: TGTGCCAGCAGCGTAGGGGCGCGCGATAGCACAGATACGCAGTATTTT
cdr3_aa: CASSVGARDSTDTQYF

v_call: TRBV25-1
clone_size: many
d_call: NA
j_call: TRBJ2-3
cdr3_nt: TGTGCCAGCACCCTCAGCACAGATACGCAGTATTTT
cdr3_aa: CASTLSTDTQYF

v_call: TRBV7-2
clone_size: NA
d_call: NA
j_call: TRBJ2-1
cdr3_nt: TGTGCCGGCAGCCCACCAGGGCCAGGGAATGAGCAGTTCTTC
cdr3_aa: CAGSPPGPGNEQFF

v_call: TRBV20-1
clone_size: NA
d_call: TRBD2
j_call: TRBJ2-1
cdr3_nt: TGCAGTGCTAGAGAGGCTAGCGGGCACTACGAGCAGTTCTTC
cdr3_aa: CSAREASGHYEQFF

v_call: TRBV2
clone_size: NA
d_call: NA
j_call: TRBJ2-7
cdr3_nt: TGTGCCAGCGAAGCCAACCTCGACTACGAGCAGTACTTC
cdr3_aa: CASEANLDYEQYF

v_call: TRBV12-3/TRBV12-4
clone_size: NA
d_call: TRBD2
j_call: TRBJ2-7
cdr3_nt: TGTGCCAGCAGTCAGGGACTAGCGGGGCACGAGCAGTACTTC
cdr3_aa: CASSQGLAGHEQYF

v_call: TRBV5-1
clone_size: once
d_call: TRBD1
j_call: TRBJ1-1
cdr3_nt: TGCGCCAGCAGCTTAGTCGGGACAGGGAGCACTGAAGCTTTCTTT
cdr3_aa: CASSLVGTGSTEAFF

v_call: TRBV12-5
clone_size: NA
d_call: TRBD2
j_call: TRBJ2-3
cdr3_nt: TGTGCTAGTGGCGTGACTAGCGTCGACACAGATACGCAGTATTTT
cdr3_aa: CASGVTSVDTDTQYF

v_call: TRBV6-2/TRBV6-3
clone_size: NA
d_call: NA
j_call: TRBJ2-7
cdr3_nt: TGTGCCAGCAGTTTAGGGACGGACCCAGTTGGAGAGCAGTACTTC
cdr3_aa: CASSLGTDPVGEQYF

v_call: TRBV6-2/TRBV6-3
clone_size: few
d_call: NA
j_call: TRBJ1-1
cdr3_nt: TGTGCCAGCCAATTAATCCCGGTGCAGAACACTGAAGCTTTCTTT
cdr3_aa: CASQLIPVQNTEAFF

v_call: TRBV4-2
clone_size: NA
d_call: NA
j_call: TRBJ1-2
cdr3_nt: TGTGCCAGCAGCCAATTCCAGACAGCCGATCCCACCTATGGCTACACCTTC
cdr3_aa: CASSQFQTADPTYGYTF

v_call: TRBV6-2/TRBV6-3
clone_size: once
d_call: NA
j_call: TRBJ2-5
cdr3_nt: TGTGCCAGCAGCCGCGGGACCATTTACAATGAGCAGTACTTC
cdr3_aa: CASSRGTIYNEQYF

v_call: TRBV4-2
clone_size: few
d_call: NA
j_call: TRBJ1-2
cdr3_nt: TGTGCCAGCAGCCAAGTCGGCGGCTTAGCTAACTATGGCTACACCTTC
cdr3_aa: CASSQVGGLANYGYTF

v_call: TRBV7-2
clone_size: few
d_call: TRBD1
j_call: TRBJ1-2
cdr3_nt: TGTGCCAGCAGCTGGGACAGATATGGCTACACCTTC
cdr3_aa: CASSWDRYGYTF

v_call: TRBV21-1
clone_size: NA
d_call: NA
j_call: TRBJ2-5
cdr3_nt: TGTGCCAGCAGTTCTAGACTAGCGGGACTCCAAGAGACCCAGTACTTC
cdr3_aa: CASSSRLAGLQETQYF

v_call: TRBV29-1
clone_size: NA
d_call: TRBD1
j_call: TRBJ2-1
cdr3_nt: TGCAGCGTTGAAGGTAACAGGGGGTTCGACAATGTGCAGTTCTTC
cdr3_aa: CSVEGNRGFDNVQFF

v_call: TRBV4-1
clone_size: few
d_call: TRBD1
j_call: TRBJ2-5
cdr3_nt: TGCGCCAGCAGCCAAGCTCCGGGACAGCTACAAGAGACCCAGTACTTC
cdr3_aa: CASSQAPGQLQETQYF

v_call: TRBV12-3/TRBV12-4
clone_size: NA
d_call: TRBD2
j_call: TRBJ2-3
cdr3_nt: TGTGCCAGCAGTTTCTCTAGGGGCGGGGGAGATACGCAGTATTTT
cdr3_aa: CASSFSRGGGDTQYF

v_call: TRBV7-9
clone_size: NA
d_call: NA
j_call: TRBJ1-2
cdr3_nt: TGTGCCAGCAGCCGATACGACAGAACCTCCTATGGCTACACCTTC
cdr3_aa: CASSRYDRTSYGYTF